The 32 T cell receptor beta chains listed next were all sequenced from one sample in a study of PD-1 blockade in classical Hodgkin lymphoma. Libraries were prepared by immunoSEQ multiplex PCR; TCRdb keeps only in-frame clonotypes and omits some of them. Of fewer than 30,000 clones in the sample, around 80% were seen once. Time point given: cycle 4 day 1 (C4D1), after around six weeks of nivolumab. Patients all relapsed after autologous stem cell transplantation, and there was variation in brentuximab vedotin exposure. This specimen consisted of peripheral blood mononuclear cells (PBMCs), obtained before the fourth cycle of nivolumab. The origin of the receptors is a human donor with classical Hodgkin lymphoma.

Only a few counts were recorded for this clone. Here the CDR3 DNA reads TGTGCCACCAGGGCCGGGACCGGCTACGAGCAGTACTTC. The encoded protein is CATRAGTGYEQYF. The chain recombines TRBV15 with TRBJ2-7; tentatively, D is TRBD1 or TRBD2 (5 bases each). CDR1 is LNHNV and CDR2 is YYDKDF in the germline V gene (reference sequence). Deletions cut 6 bases from V and 3 bases from J, with 12 bases between. This CDR3 has 13 amino acids.

The chain combines TRBV9 with TRBJ1-1; no clear D gene. The V end was cut by 4 bases, the J end by 6 bases, with 13 bases between. This CDR3 comprises 13 residues. In germline, CDR1 is SGDLS, CDR2 YYNGEE. The CDR3 loop is CASSTHLGAEAFF. CDR3 DNA sequence: TGTGCCAGCAGCACCCACCTTGGCGCTGAAGCTTTCTTT.

Remarks on this clone: A read error may account for a junction end that differs from germline. This chain uses TRBV2 with TRBJ1-2; TRBD1 matches at 7 bases. The germline gives CDR1 SNHLY, CDR2 FYNNEI. This CDR3 region has 15 residues. The CDR3, as DNA: TGTGCCAGCCGTGAAAGGGGGCGGCTTAACTATGGCTACACCTTC. It yields the protein CASRERGRLNYGYTF. The whole variable domain, remainder taken from reference TRBV2 and TRBJ1-2, is EPEVTQTPSHQVTQMGQEVILRCVPISNHLYFYWYRQILGQKVEFLVSFYNNEISEKSEIFDDQFSVERPDGSNFTLKIRSTKLEDSAMYFCASRERGRLNYGYTFGSGTRLTVV.

V usage is TRBV9 and J usage is TRBJ2-1; D uncertain. The V gene lost 4 bases and the J gene lost 6 bases, with 11 bases spanning the gap. The CDR3 length is 13 residues. CDR1 is SGDLS, CDR2 YYNGEE, per germline. This CDR3 reads CASSPPGGNEQFF. CDR3 DNA sequence: TGTGCCAGCAGCCCCCCGGGCGGCAATGAGCAGTTCTTC.

The chain is built from TRBV19 and TRBJ2-7; 7 positions agree with TRBD2. The V and J ends lost 4 bases and 3 bases, in that order; junction bases with no gene match: 6. The CDR3 loop spans 14 amino acids. Germline V gene data show CDR1 as LNHDA and CDR2 as SQIVND (reference sequence). CDR3 DNA: TGTGCCAGTAGTACTAGCGGTGTCAACTACGAGCAGTACTTC. Translating it yields CASSTSGVNYEQYF.

This chain joins TRBV30 and TRBJ1-5; 11 bases line up with TRBD1. The CDR3 loop spans 15 amino acids. Germline CDR1 is GTSNPN and CDR2 is SVGIG (reference sequence). The junction had 5 bases not matched to a gene; V was cut back by 1 base and J by 6 bases. This chain's CDR3 is CAWSAGQGEGQPQHF. The CDR3 DNA is TGTGCCTGGAGTGCGGGACAGGGGGAAGGTCAGCCCCAGCATTTT.

This clone was detected only once. V usage is TRBV4-2 and J usage is TRBJ2-3; D may be TRBD1 or TRBD2 (5 bases each). This CDR3 region has 13 residues. Germline values: CDR1 LGHNA, CDR2 YNFKEQ. Trimming left V 0 bases short and J 6 bases short, with 7 bases between. The chain's CDR3 is CASSQDWGDTQYF. DNA for the CDR3: TGTGCCAGCAGCCAAGATTGGGGGGATACGCAGTATTTT.

V and J are TRBV11-2 and TRBJ2-3; D remains unclear. V was shortened by 0 bases and J by 2 bases, with 12 bases between the two germline ends. Germline CDR1 is SGHAT and CDR2 is FQNNGV. CDR3 length equals 16 residues. CDR3 sequence reads: CASSLEGWETTDTQYF. Written as DNA, the CDR3 is TGTGCCAGCAGCTTAGAGGGCTGGGAAACCACAGATACGCAGTATTTT.

The chain recombines TRBV2 with TRBJ2-7; TRBD2 is a possible D gene (6 bases). The V and J ends lost 8 bases and 1 base respectively, with 18 bases between them. Germline values: CDR1 SNHLY, CDR2 FYNNEI. This CDR3 has 15 amino acids. In DNA, the CDR3 is TGTGCCAGCGTAAAGGTAGCGGAGACTTCCTACGAGCAGTACTTC. Translation: CASVKVAETSYEQYF.

The rearrangement links TRBV27 to TRBJ1-5; D is unclear. Germline loops: CDR1 MNHEY, CDR2 SMNVEV (reference sequence). The CDR3 spans 14 residues. V gave up 3 bases and J gave up 6 bases, with 12 bases separating them. The CDR3 reads CASSFQQFSQPQHF. Here the CDR3 DNA reads TGTGCCAGCAGTTTCCAACAATTTAGTCAGCCCCAGCATTTT.

This chain connects TRBV6-6 to TRBJ1-1, with D uncertain. Germline CDR1 and CDR2: MNHNY and SVGAGI (reference sequence). Trimming shortened V by 2 bases and J by 0 bases, and 7 bases separated the two germline ends. This CDR3 is 14 amino acids long. The CDR3 loop reads CASSYPTLNTEAFF. The CDR3 bases are TGTGCCAGCAGTTACCCTACCCTGAACACTGAAGCTTTCTTT.

The chain couples TRBV7-2 to TRBJ2-1; TRBD2 aligns across 9 bases. The trim removed 5 bases at V and 9 bases at J, leaving 8 bases unmatched. Germline V gene sequence: CDR1 SGHTA, CDR2 FQGNSA. This CDR3 contains 14 residues. The CDR3 sequence is CASSVSGSVSEQFF. CDR3 bases: TGTGCCAGCAGCGTTAGCGGGAGTGTTAGTGAGCAGTTCTTC. Full variable domain (rest looked up from reference TRBV7-2 and TRBJ2-1): GAGVSQSPSNKVTEKGKDVELRCDPISGHTALYWYRQSLGQGLEFLIYFQGNSAPDKSGLPSDRFSAERTGGSVSTLTIQRTQQEDSAVYLCASSVSGSVSEQFFGPGTRLTVL.

This clone was counted once. The genes are TRBV4-3 and TRBJ1-3; D remains unclear. This CDR3 is built from 12 residues. V was shortened by 3 bases and J by 7 bases, with 7 bases between the two germline ends. CDR1 is LGHNA and CDR2 is YSLEER in the germline V gene. The CDR3 nucleotides are TGCGCCAGCAGCCACCCGGGCAACACCATATATTTT. Protein sequence: CASSHPGNTIYF.

The rearrangement joins TRBV5-1 to TRBJ2-7; no reliable D call. Germline V CDR1 and CDR2: SGHRS, YFSETQ. This CDR3 comprises 14 residues. V was clipped by 0 bases and J by 1 base, with 8 bases between them. CDR3 amino acids: CASSLGQASYEQYF. CDR3 bases: TGCGCCAGCAGCTTGGGGCAGGCGTCCTACGAGCAGTACTTC.

This clone has only one observation. V usage is TRBV27 and J usage is TRBJ2-2; TRBD2 matches at 13 bases. The CDR3 is made up of 17 amino acids. Trimming took 5 bases from V and 5 from J; bases not matched to a gene: 8. Per germline, CDR1 MNHEY and CDR2 SMNVEV (reference sequence). The CDR3 nucleotides read TGTGCCAGCAGTCCCCGAGGACTAGCGGGGGCGACCGGGGAGCTGTTTTTT. Amino acid sequence: CASSPRGLAGATGELFF.

V gene TRBV19 combines with J gene TRBJ1-1; 9 bases fit TRBD1. V shed 6 bases, J shed 0 bases, and the junction held 2 bases outside the gene matches. CDR3 size: 14 residues. Looked up from germline, CDR1 is LNHDA and CDR2 is SQIVND (reference sequence). CDR3 DNA sequence: TGTGCCAGTAGCCGGACAGGGGTGAACACTGAAGCTTTCTTT. It codes for CASSRTGVNTEAFF.

The V and J genes are TRBV7-9 and TRBJ2-3; D unresolved. Trimming shortened V by 11 bases and J by 2 bases, and 14 bases separated the two germline ends. CDR3 length: 13 amino acids. Germline V gene sequence: CDR1 SEHNR, CDR2 FQNEAQ (reference sequence). The CDR3 region has the DNA TGTGCCGGCTGGAAGGCGTCCACAGATACGCAGTATTTT. Translation: CAGWKASTDTQYF. Drawing the rest from reference TRBV7-9 and TRBJ2-3, the complete variable domain is DTGVSQNPRHKITKRGQNVTFRCDPISEHNRLYWYRQTLGQGPEFLTYFQNEAQLEKSRLLSDRFSAERPKGSFSTLEIQRTEQGDSAMYLCAGWKASTDTQYFGPGTRLTVL.

The genes are TRBV6-6 and TRBJ1-1; D unclear. The ends were cut back, 2 bases at V and 4 bases at J, with 11 bases in the middle. The CDR3 spans 14 residues. Per the germline V gene, CDR1 is MNHNY and CDR2 is SVGAGI (reference sequence). Here the CDR3 reads CASSYSIDTTEAFF. DNA for the CDR3: TGTGCCAGCAGTTACAGTATAGACACCACTGAAGCTTTCTTT.

The J gene is TRBJ1-2, the V gene TRBV13; no clear D. This CDR3 is built from 14 residues. The germline V and J ends were trimmed by 2 bases and 4 bases, with 11 bases remaining between them. CDR1 is PRHDT, CDR2 FYEKMQ, per germline (reference sequence). CDR3 protein: CASSLPSPFYGYTF. The CDR3 region has the DNA TGTGCCAGCAGCTTACCTTCCCCATTCTATGGCTACACCTTC.

The chain has TRBV7-9 and TRBJ2-7, with D possibly TRBD1 on 5 matching bases. Germline loops: CDR1 SEHNR, CDR2 FQNEAQ (reference sequence). CDR3 length: 12 amino acids. V was trimmed by 1 base and J by 5 bases, leaving 6 bases between them. As DNA, the CDR3 is TGTGCCAGCAGCTTAGTAGGGGACGAGCAGTACTTC. It is translated as CASSLVGDEQYF.

This clone was seen only a few times. V usage is TRBV19 and J usage is TRBJ2-7, with a tentative D call TRBD2 (6 bases). This CDR3 has 15 amino acids. Germline values: CDR1 LNHDA, CDR2 SQIVND (reference sequence). V was cut by 2 bases and J by 2 bases, with 13 bases left in between. CDR3 loop: CASSIIYGGAYEQYF. In nucleotides, the CDR3 is TGTGCCAGTAGTATAATCTACGGGGGAGCCTACGAGCAGTACTTC.

The chain recombines TRBV7-3 with TRBJ2-1, with 14 bases that match TRBD2. This CDR3 region has 16 residues. V dropped 4 bases and J dropped 7; count of bases not matched to a gene: 6. Germline V gives CDR1 SGHTA, CDR2 FQGTGA. The CDR3 DNA follows: TGTGCCAGCAGCTCACGACTAGCGGGAGGGCCAAATGAGCAGTTCTTC. Amino acids: CASSSRLAGGPNEQFF.

The chain recombines TRBV28 with TRBJ2-7, with a tentative D call TRBD1 (6 bases). V was clipped by 10 bases and J by 4 bases, with 23 bases between them. In germline, CDR1 is MDHEN, CDR2 SYDVKM. The CDR3 covers 15 residues. The CDR3 spells CATLATGSSGYEQYF. Here the CDR3 DNA reads TGTGCCACCTTAGCCACAGGGTCCTCGGGGTACGAGCAGTACTTC.

The chain is built from TRBV5-1 and TRBJ2-3, with D perhaps TRBD1 or TRBD2 (5 bases each). CDR3 size: 14 residues. The germline gives CDR1 SGHRS, CDR2 YFSETQ. The germline V and J ends were trimmed by 3 bases and 2 bases, with 10 bases remaining between them. The CDR3 sequence: CASSSGPVTDTQYF. The DNA for the CDR3 is TGCGCCAGCAGCTCGGGACCGGTCACAGATACGCAGTATTTT.

Note on this clone: Other DNA sequences in this specimen translate into the identical CDR3. This chain joins TRBV9 and TRBJ2-3, with D possibly matching TRBD2 (5 bases). V was shortened by 0 bases and J by 0 bases, with 5 bases between the two germline ends. CDR1 SGDLS and CDR2 YYNGEE come from the germline V gene. The CDR3 consists of 14 residues. The CDR3 region has the DNA TGTGCCAGCAGCGTAGGCGGGAGCACAGATACGCAGTATTTT. The encoded protein is CASSVGGSTDTQYF.

The chain has TRBV21-1 and TRBJ2-7. TRBV21-1 constitutes a pseudogene. The CDR3 consists of 16 residues. The CDR3 is CASSKRVLLAEYEQYF. The CDR3, as DNA: TGTGCCAGCAGCAAAAGGGTGTTGTTAGCTGAATACGAGCAGTACTTC.

This clone counts as medium-sized. The chain carries TRBV30 and TRBJ1-1; D might be TRBD1 (6 bases). Trimming removed 1 base at V and 1 base at J, with 10 bases between. The germline V gene has CDR1 GTSNPN and CDR2 SVGIG (reference sequence). There are 14 residues in the CDR3. In nucleotides, the CDR3 is TGTGCCTGGAGTGACGGGGGCGGGAACACTGAAGCTTTCTTT. Its protein product is CAWSDGGGNTEAFF. Filled out from reference TRBV30 and TRBJ1-1, the complete variable domain reads SQTIHQWPATLVQPVGSPLSLECTVEGTSNPNLYWYRQAAGRGLQLLFYSVGIGQISSEVPQNLSASRPQDRQFILSSKKLLLSDSGFYLCAWSDGGGNTEAFFGQGTRLTVV.

This sequence joins TRBV11-3 and TRBJ1-5; 7 bases fit TRBD1. Germline values: CDR1 SGHNT, CDR2 YENEEA. V trimming: 5 bases; J trimming: 7 bases; junction bases outside the gene matches: 5. This CDR3 has 13 residues. This chain's CDR3 is CASSTDRDQPQHF. The CDR3 DNA reads TGTGCCAGCAGCACTGACAGGGACCAGCCCCAGCATTTT.

This clone turned up a few times. CDR3 loop: CASSLKGGAGELFF. The CDR3 bases are TGTGCCAGCAGTTTAAAGGGCGGGGCCGGGGAGCTGTTTTTT. V gene TRBV27 combines with J gene TRBJ2-2, with D perhaps TRBD2 (6 bases). V was shortened by 2 bases and J by 6 bases, with 10 bases between the two germline ends. Germline V CDR1 and CDR2: MNHEY, SMNVEV (reference sequence). The CDR3 contains 14 residues.

The gene calls are TRBV7-6 and TRBJ2-5; D may be TRBD2 (5 bases). CDR3 length equals 14 residues. With 2 bases removed from V and 4 bases from J, the gap between germline ends came to 11 bases. CDR1 and CDR2 (germline): SGHVS, FNYEAQ. This chain's CDR3 is CASSLNPAGETQYF. As DNA, the CDR3 is TGTGCCAGCAGCTTAAACCCGGCGGGAGAGACCCAGTACTTC.

In regard to this clone: The sample has other DNA sequences that encode this CDR3 too. The CDR3, as DNA: TGTGCCAGCAGCTTAGGAGGGGGGGAAAAACTGTTTTTT. Amino acids: CASSLGGGEKLFF. This chain links TRBV7-2 with TRBJ1-4, with D tentatively TRBD1 (6 bases). The CDR3 covers 13 residues. V was shortened by 1 base and J by 8 bases, with 8 bases between the two germline ends. Germline CDR1 SGHTA, CDR2 FQGNSA.

This chain joins TRBV5-1 and TRBJ2-1, with 7 nucleotides matching TRBD1. The CDR3 is 15 amino acids. In germline, CDR1 is SGHRS, CDR2 YFSETQ. J lost 2 bases, V lost 3 bases, and 5 bases had no gene match. The CDR3 loop reads CASSYNRGPYNEQFF. CDR3 bases: TGCGCCAGCAGCTATAACAGGGGACCCTACAATGAGCAGTTCTTC.